This passage covers 10 T cell receptor beta chains from one sample sequenced in a study of blood T cell repertoires in COVID-19. The protocol was immunoSEQ multiplex PCR, while the TCRdb copy is restricted to in-frame clones and leaves out a portion. The sample lists about 530,000 clones; about 88% were seen once. The sample comprised peripheral blood. These receptors were collected from a woman aged 45-65 years with COVID-19, enrolled during active disease.

Comment on this clone: The identical CDR3 is also encoded by other nucleotide sequences in the sample. The genes are TRBV6-5 and TRBJ1-5; D remains unclear. This CDR3 has 11 residues. The germline gives CDR1 MNHEY, CDR2 SVGAGI. The V end lost 6 bases, the J end lost 4 bases, and 4 bases lay between the germline ends. The chain's CDR3 is CASSLNQPQHF. DNA for the CDR3: TGTGCCAGCAGCTTAAATCAGCCCCAGCATTTT.

The genes are TRBV25-1 and TRBJ2-3, with a tentative D call TRBD1 (6 bases). CDR1 and CDR2 (germline): MGHDK, SYGVNS. Trimming pared 5 bases from V and 9 bases from J, leaving 12 bases between. There are 12 residues in the CDR3. CDR3: CASSSMRGTQYF. Here the CDR3 DNA reads TGTGCCAGCAGTTCAATGAGGGGGACGCAGTATTTT.

The chain recombines TRBV14 with TRBJ2-7, with a tentative D call TRBD2 (6 bases). The CDR3 spans 15 residues. The germline CDR1 and CDR2 sequences are SGHDN and FVKESK. V lost 2 bases and J 4 bases, leaving 15 bases between the germline ends. The CDR3 DNA follows: TGTGCCAGCAGCCAAAGTGGAGGGCTCCTTTACGAGCAGTACTTC. It specifies CASSQSGGLLYEQYF. The full variable domain, rest sourced from reference TRBV14 and TRBJ2-7, is EAGVTQFPSHSVIEKGQTVTLRCDPISGHDNLYWYRRVMGKEIKFLLHFVKESKQDESGMPNNRFLAERTGGTYSTLKVQPAELEDSGVYFCASSQSGGLLYEQYFGPGTRLTVT.

This chain joins TRBV2 and TRBJ1-2, with D possibly matching TRBD1 (6 bases). V shed 3 bases and J shed 6 bases, with 17 bases lying between them. This CDR3 spans 15 amino acids. Germline V gene lookup returns CDR1 SNHLY and CDR2 FYNNEI. The CDR3 coding sequence is TGTGCCAGCAGTGATAGTGGGGGCTATATTCATGGCTACACCTTC. Residues: CASSDSGGYIHGYTF.

There are a few counts of this clone. CDR3 bases: TGTGCCAGCAGCCAGAACCCTACTTCCTACAATGAGCAGTTCTTC. This gives the protein CASSQNPTSYNEQFF. The chain couples TRBV3-1 (or the pseudogene TRBV3-2) to TRBJ2-1; D unresolved. The CDR3 has 15 amino acids. The germline CDR1 and CDR2 sequences are LGHDT and YNNKEL (reference sequence). The V end lost 3 bases, the J end lost 1 base, and 10 bases lay between the germline ends.

This sequence joins TRBV19 and TRBJ1-2; 8 positions match TRBD1. CDR3 size: 17 residues. The trim removed 4 bases at V and 2 bases at J, leaving 12 bases unmatched. Germline-derived CDR1 and CDR2 are LNHDA and SQIVND (reference sequence). This chain's CDR3 is CASSKGVGDRLNYGYTF. DNA for the CDR3: TGTGCCAGTAGTAAAGGAGTTGGGGACAGGTTAAACTATGGCTACACCTTC.

This clone was seen more than once but under ten times. V usage is TRBV7-9 and J usage is TRBJ2-7; TRBD1 might be the D (6 bases). This CDR3 has 14 amino acids. Germline values: CDR1 SEHNR, CDR2 FQNEAQ (reference sequence). Trimming removed 5 bases from V and 0 bases from J, with 11 bases in between. DNA for the CDR3: TGTGCCAGCAGCCCCCAGGGGAGCTCCTACGAGCAGTACTTC. Its protein is CASSPQGSSYEQYF.

The chain recombines TRBV7-9 with TRBJ1-1; possible D gene TRBD1, 6 bases. The germline V gene has CDR1 SEHNR and CDR2 FQNEAQ (reference sequence). V lost 6 bases and J 4 bases, leaving 15 bases between the germline ends. This CDR3 region has 14 residues. CDR3 region: CASSLTGSGTEAFF. CDR3 DNA sequence: TGTGCCAGCAGTCTAACAGGGTCGGGCACTGAAGCTTTCTTT.

This chain uses TRBV9 with TRBJ1-4, with D uncertain. Germline CDR1 is SGDLS and CDR2 is YYNGEE. The CDR3 contains 15 residues. V dropped 6 bases and J dropped 7 bases, with 19 bases sitting between them. This chain's CDR3 is CASTSRGGSGEKLFF. The DNA of the CDR3 is TGTGCCAGCACCAGCAGAGGTGGATCGGGTGAAAAACTGTTTTTT.

The gene calls are TRBV4-2 and TRBJ1-2; possibly TRBD1 for D (6 bases). The CDR3 contains 15 residues. CDR1 is LGHNA and CDR2 is YNFKEQ in the germline V gene. V lost 2 bases and J lost 5, with 15 bases in between. The CDR3 DNA sequence: TGTGCCAGCAGCCAAAACCCCACAGGGTTTTATGGCTACACCTTC. Translation gives CASSQNPTGFYGYTF.